The rows below give T cell receptor beta chains drawn from one sample of a study. MiXCR, run by TCRdb on the 5' RACE reads, gives a single entry per CDR3 protein. This table has about 42,000 distinct CDR3 sequences, approximately 22% appearing once. Sample: Tregs sorted from blood. These receptors were taken from a female donor with breast cancer. The CDR3 runs from the conserved cysteine through the conserved F or W. D genes are given only for firm matches. Size values are once, few and many counts, or a class for expanded clones, and some rows have none.

V gene: TRBV4-1
J gene: TRBJ1-6
D gene: NA
clone size: many
CDR3 DNA: TGCGCCAGCAGCGCAATAAGGCTCGGGATCTATAATTCACCCCTCCACTTT
CDR3 protein: CASSAIRLGIYNSPLHF

V gene: TRBV6-5
J gene: TRBJ1-6
D gene: NA
clone size: many
CDR3 DNA: TGTGCCAGCAGCCAGGGAACAGGCTATAATTCACCCCTCCACTTT
CDR3 protein: CASSQGTGYNSPLHF

V gene: TRBV20-1
J gene: TRBJ2-1
D gene: TRBD1
clone size: many
CDR3 DNA: TGCAGTGCGAGAGAATGGACAGGGGATAATGAGCAGTTCTTC
CDR3 protein: CSAREWTGDNEQFF

V gene: TRBV5-1
J gene: TRBJ2-7
D gene: TRBD1
clone size: few
CDR3 DNA: TGCGCCAGCAGCTCTTTTACCGGGACAGACGAGCAGTACTTC
CDR3 protein: CASSSFTGTDEQYF

V gene: TRBV7-9
J gene: TRBJ2-2
D gene: NA
clone size: NA
CDR3 DNA: TGTGCCAGCAGAGCCGCGAACACCGGGGAGCTGTTTTTT
CDR3 protein: CASRAANTGELFF

V gene: TRBV12-3/TRBV12-4
J gene: TRBJ2-1
D gene: TRBD2
clone size: few
CDR3 DNA: TGTGCCAGCAGTTCGGTGGCGGGAGGCGATCACAATGAGCAGTTCTTC
CDR3 protein: CASSSVAGGDHNEQFF

V gene: TRBV12-3/TRBV12-4
J gene: TRBJ2-1
D gene: TRBD2
clone size: few
CDR3 DNA: TGTGCCAGCAGTTTATTCTCTAGCGGCTCTGAGCAGTTCTTC
CDR3 protein: CASSLFSSGSEQFF

V gene: TRBV27
J gene: TRBJ1-5
D gene: TRBD1
clone size: few
CDR3 DNA: TGTGCCAGCAGCCCCGCTACAGGGGACCTTAGCAATCAGCCCCAGCATTTT
CDR3 protein: CASSPATGDLSNQPQHF

V gene: TRBV6-5
J gene: TRBJ1-6
D gene: NA
clone size: few
CDR3 DNA: TGTGCCAGCAGTTACGGGGAGGGAAATAATTCACCCCTCCACTTT
CDR3 protein: CASSYGEGNNSPLHF

V gene: TRBV13
J gene: TRBJ1-4
D gene: TRBD1
clone size: few
CDR3 DNA: TGTGCCAGCAGCCCCCGGACAGGGAAGGAAAAACTGTTTTTT
CDR3 protein: CASSPRTGKEKLFF

V gene: TRBV30
J gene: TRBJ1-2
D gene: NA
clone size: NA
CDR3 DNA: TGTGCCTGGAGTGTTCTCGGCCGGGCCCGCTATGGCTACACCTTC
CDR3 protein: CAWSVLGRARYGYTF

V gene: TRBV20-1
J gene: TRBJ2-5
D gene: TRBD2
clone size: many
CDR3 DNA: TGCAGTGCTAGTGTTCTAGCGGGAACAAGTGAGACCCAGTACTTC
CDR3 protein: CSASVLAGTSETQYF

V gene: TRBV7-3
J gene: TRBJ2-1
D gene: TRBD1
clone size: many
CDR3 DNA: TGTGCCAGCTCTCCGGGACAGACCTACAATGAGCAGTTCTTC
CDR3 protein: CASSPGQTYNEQFF

V gene: TRBV5-1
J gene: TRBJ1-2
D gene: TRBD1
clone size: NA
CDR3 DNA: TGCGCCAGCAGCGGGAGACAGGGCGGCTATGGCTACACCTTC
CDR3 protein: CASSGRQGGYGYTF

V gene: TRBV20-1
J gene: TRBJ1-5
D gene: NA
clone size: many
CDR3 DNA: TGCAGTGCTAGTCTTGAGGGGATCAATCAGCCCCAGCATTTT
CDR3 protein: CSASLEGINQPQHF

V gene: TRBV29-1
J gene: TRBJ2-1
D gene: NA
clone size: NA
CDR3 DNA: TGCAGCGTCTCCCACGACCCCAATGAGCAGTTCTTC
CDR3 protein: CSVSHDPNEQFF

V gene: TRBV20-1
J gene: TRBJ1-5
D gene: TRBD1
clone size: NA
CDR3 DNA: TGCAGTGCTAGTAGGGACAGTCGCAATCAGCCTCAGCATTTT
CDR3 protein: CSASRDSRNQPQHF

V gene: TRBV5-5
J gene: TRBJ1-2
D gene: NA
clone size: many
CDR3 DNA: TGTGCCAGCATGTGGGGGGCGCCCGACTATGGCTACACCTTC
CDR3 protein: CASMWGAPDYGYTF

V gene: TRBV28
J gene: TRBJ2-1
D gene: TRBD1
clone size: few
CDR3 DNA: TGTGCCAGCAGTTTTTCAGGACAGGGTGCCAATGAGCAGTTCTTC
CDR3 protein: CASSFSGQGANEQFF

V gene: TRBV5-1
J gene: TRBJ2-6
D gene: NA
clone size: NA
CDR3 DNA: TGCGCCAGCAGCCACAGGTCTTTTACCTCTGGGGCCAACGTCCTGACTTTC
CDR3 protein: CASSHRSFTSGANVLTF

V gene: TRBV4-1
J gene: TRBJ1-2
D gene: TRBD1
clone size: NA
CDR3 DNA: TGCGCCAGCAGCCAAGGGACAGGGGGCAGCTATGGCTACACCTTC
CDR3 protein: CASSQGTGGSYGYTF

V gene: TRBV5-1
J gene: TRBJ2-2
D gene: TRBD1
clone size: many
CDR3 DNA: TGCGCCAGCAGCTTGGTGGGACAGGGTAACACCGGGGAGCTGTTTTTT
CDR3 protein: CASSLVGQGNTGELFF

V gene: TRBV5-1
J gene: TRBJ2-7
D gene: TRBD2
clone size: NA
CDR3 DNA: TGCGCCAGCAATCGACTAGCGGGAAATTCTCGGGGCGAGCAGTACTTC
CDR3 protein: CASNRLAGNSRGEQYF

V gene: TRBV20-1
J gene: TRBJ2-1
D gene: NA
clone size: many
CDR3 DNA: TGCAGTGCTAGAGGGGGGGCCTCTTACAATGAGCAGTTCTTC
CDR3 protein: CSARGGASYNEQFF

V gene: TRBV3-1
J gene: TRBJ2-2
D gene: TRBD2
clone size: NA
CDR3 DNA: TGTGCCAGCGTTTCCCAGGGACTAGCGGCGAACACCGGGGAGCTGTTTTTT
CDR3 protein: CASVSQGLAANTGELFF

V gene: TRBV2
J gene: TRBJ2-7
D gene: NA
clone size: NA
CDR3 DNA: TGTGCCAGCAACAGGGCGGGGAAATTCTACGAGCAGTACTTC
CDR3 protein: CASNRAGKFYEQYF

V gene: TRBV6-6
J gene: TRBJ2-7
D gene: TRBD2
clone size: many
CDR3 DNA: TGTGCCAGCAGTCCTAGCGGTACCCTCTCCTACGAGCAGTACTTC
CDR3 protein: CASSPSGTLSYEQYF

V gene: TRBV7-6
J gene: TRBJ2-7
D gene: TRBD2
clone size: NA
CDR3 DNA: TGTGTCAGCAGCTCGGGACTAGCGGGAGGGAGCTCCTACGAGCAGTACTTC
CDR3 protein: CVSSSGLAGGSSYEQYF

V gene: TRBV9
J gene: TRBJ2-1
D gene: NA
clone size: NA
CDR3 DNA: TGTGCCAGCAGCGCCCCTAACGTTTTGGACAATGAGCAGTTCTTC
CDR3 protein: CASSAPNVLDNEQFF

V gene: TRBV28
J gene: TRBJ2-1
D gene: NA
clone size: many
CDR3 DNA: TGTGCCAGCAGTAGGGAGAACTACAATGAGCAGTTCTTC
CDR3 protein: CASSRENYNEQFF

V gene: TRBV13
J gene: TRBJ2-7
D gene: TRBD1
clone size: many
CDR3 DNA: TGTGCCAGCAGCTCGCCCGGGACAGGGGGATACGAGCAGTACTTC
CDR3 protein: CASSSPGTGGYEQYF

V gene: TRBV9
J gene: TRBJ1-4
D gene: TRBD1
clone size: few
CDR3 DNA: TGTGCCAGCAGCACCCCGGGACAGGGCGGAGAAAAACTGTTTTTT
CDR3 protein: CASSTPGQGGEKLFF

V gene: TRBV28
J gene: TRBJ1-3
D gene: NA
clone size: few
CDR3 DNA: TGTGCCAGCAGTTCCCCATCCGACACGTCAGGGAACACCATATATTTT
CDR3 protein: CASSSPSDTSGNTIYF

V gene: TRBV20-1
J gene: TRBJ2-7
D gene: NA
clone size: many
CDR3 DNA: TGCAGTGCTAGAGAGGCGAGTTCGGTCTACGAGCAGTACTTC
CDR3 protein: CSAREASSVYEQYF

V gene: TRBV6-5
J gene: TRBJ2-6
D gene: NA
clone size: many
CDR3 DNA: TGTGCCACCTCACATTCCTCTGGGGCCAACGTCCTGACTTTC
CDR3 protein: CATSHSSGANVLTF

V gene: TRBV7-2
J gene: TRBJ1-4
D gene: NA
clone size: many
CDR3 DNA: TGTGCCAGCAGCCCAAACAGGGTTGCGGTGGGTGAAAAACTGTTTTTT
CDR3 protein: CASSPNRVAVGEKLFF

V gene: TRBV5-6
J gene: TRBJ2-5
D gene: NA
clone size: NA
CDR3 DNA: TGTGCCAGCAGCCCTGCTGGAGGGGGCGGTGAGGACTCAGAGGAGACCCAGTACTTC
CDR3 protein: CASSPAGGGGEDSEETQYF

V gene: TRBV7-8
J gene: TRBJ2-5
D gene: NA
clone size: few
CDR3 DNA: TGTGCCAGCAGCGTCACATCGGGGCTTCAAGAGACCCAGTACTTC
CDR3 protein: CASSVTSGLQETQYF

V gene: TRBV4-1
J gene: TRBJ2-1
D gene: NA
clone size: many
CDR3 DNA: TGCGCCAGCAGCCCGATGGAACAGTACAATGAGCAGTTCTTC
CDR3 protein: CASSPMEQYNEQFF

V gene: TRBV27
J gene: TRBJ2-6
D gene: TRBD1
clone size: few
CDR3 DNA: TGTGCCAGACAGACAGGGGCACTCTCTGGGGCCAACGTCCTGACTTTC
CDR3 protein: CARQTGALSGANVLTF

V gene: TRBV5-1
J gene: TRBJ2-1
D gene: TRBD1
clone size: many
CDR3 DNA: TGCGCCAGCAGCTCGGGGTACAGGGGCGCCCACAATGAGCAGTTCTTC
CDR3 protein: CASSSGYRGAHNEQFF

V gene: TRBV6-1
J gene: TRBJ2-5
D gene: NA
clone size: NA
CDR3 DNA: TGTGCCGGCACTCTATCGGGACTTGGCATCGAGACCCAGTACTTC
CDR3 protein: CAGTLSGLGIETQYF

V gene: TRBV4-1
J gene: TRBJ2-7
D gene: NA
clone size: many
CDR3 DNA: TGCGCCAGCAGCCAAGGAAGTACCCCTGCCTACGAGCAGTACTTC
CDR3 protein: CASSQGSTPAYEQYF

V gene: TRBV13
J gene: TRBJ1-2
D gene: TRBD1
clone size: few
CDR3 DNA: TGTGCCAGCAGCTCTCGACAGGGCCGGGACACCTTC
CDR3 protein: CASSSRQGRDTF

V gene: TRBV10-3
J gene: TRBJ2-7
D gene: NA
clone size: many
CDR3 DNA: TGTGCCATCAGTGTTGAGGGGAACGAGCAGTACTTC
CDR3 protein: CAISVEGNEQYF

V gene: TRBV2
J gene: TRBJ2-5
D gene: NA
clone size: many
CDR3 DNA: TGTGCCAGCGAGGGGCCCCCGTACTTC
CDR3 protein: CASEGPPYF

V gene: TRBV28
J gene: TRBJ1-3
D gene: NA
clone size: many
CDR3 DNA: TGTGCCAGCAGTTTATACCCCCCCGGGAACACCATATATTTT
CDR3 protein: CASSLYPPGNTIYF

V gene: TRBV28
J gene: TRBJ1-2
D gene: NA
clone size: many
CDR3 DNA: TGTGCCAGCAGAGCAATCGGAGTTCGTGGCTACACCTTC
CDR3 protein: CASRAIGVRGYTF

V gene: TRBV10-3
J gene: TRBJ2-3
D gene: TRBD2
clone size: NA
CDR3 DNA: TGTGCCATCAGTAGAGCGGGAGGCACAGATACGCAGTATTTT
CDR3 protein: CAISRAGGTDTQYF

V gene: TRBV7-8
J gene: TRBJ1-2
D gene: NA
clone size: many
CDR3 DNA: TGTGCCAGCAGCCCCAGGGCCAGGAGGGCCAGGGACAACTATGGCTACACCTTC
CDR3 protein: CASSPRARRARDNYGYTF

V gene: TRBV6-5
J gene: TRBJ2-6
D gene: NA
clone size: once
CDR3 DNA: TGTGCCAGCAGTTGGGGTGAGGCTGGGGCCAACGTCCTGACTTTC
CDR3 protein: CASSWGEAGANVLTF

V gene: TRBV20-1
J gene: TRBJ1-1
D gene: NA
clone size: NA
CDR3 DNA: TGCAGTGCCCAGGCGGTCGGGGGGGACACTGAAGCTTTCTTT
CDR3 protein: CSAQAVGGDTEAFF

V gene: TRBV4-1
J gene: TRBJ1-5
D gene: NA
clone size: many
CDR3 DNA: TGCGCCAGCAGCCAAACATACAGGGGCAATCAGCCCCAGCATTTT
CDR3 protein: CASSQTYRGNQPQHF